The clone carrying this T cell receptor (beta chain) has ten or more counts. What it binds is not known. Breast cancer patients provided tissue from their axillary draining lymph nodes. This sample was included in a study of breast tumors, draining lymph nodes, adjacent tissues. Points from the study as a whole: Compared with lymph nodes, tumors were less diverse; compared with nontumor tissue, more. Findings are consistent with lymph node origin and intratumoral expansion of most tumor T cells.

TCRdb used MiXCR to reprocess the multiplex PCR reads, holding one entry per CDR3 protein. The table has 270,000 or so distinct CDR3 sequences, roughly 31% seen once; the top ten hold 0.85% to 1.2%. V shed 1 base, J shed 4 bases, and the junction held 10 bases outside the gene matches. CDR3 length equals 18 residues. The V gene's germline CDR1 is SGHTA and CDR2 FQGNSA. Sequenced material: axillary lymph node tissue. This receptor was obtained from a female donor with breast cancer. Some clones in this sample may be carry-over from other donors' samples. The chain has TRBV7-2 and TRBJ1-2; 12 nucleotides align to TRBD1. CDR3 sequence reads: CASSLDWGQGAYGYGYTF. CDR3 bases: TGTGCCAGCAGCTTAGATTGGGGACAGGGGGCGTATGGCTATGGCTACACCTTC.